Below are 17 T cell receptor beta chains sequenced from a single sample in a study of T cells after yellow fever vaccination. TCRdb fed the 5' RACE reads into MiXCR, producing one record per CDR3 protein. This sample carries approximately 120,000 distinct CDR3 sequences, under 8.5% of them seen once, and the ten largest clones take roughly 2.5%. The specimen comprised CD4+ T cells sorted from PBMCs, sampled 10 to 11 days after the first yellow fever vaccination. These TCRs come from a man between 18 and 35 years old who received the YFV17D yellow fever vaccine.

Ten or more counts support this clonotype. CDR3 residues: CASSSLRDRGPYEQYF. The CDR3, as DNA: TGTGCCAGCAGTTCCCTCCGGGACAGGGGACCCTACGAGCAGTACTTC. This chain links TRBV6-2 or TRBV6-3 with TRBJ2-7; 10 bases are a match to TRBD1. The V gene end was trimmed by 4 bases and the J gene end by 2 bases; junction bases not matched to a gene: 8. The CDR3 is 16 amino acids. The V gene's germline CDR1 is MNHEY and CDR2 SVGEGT.

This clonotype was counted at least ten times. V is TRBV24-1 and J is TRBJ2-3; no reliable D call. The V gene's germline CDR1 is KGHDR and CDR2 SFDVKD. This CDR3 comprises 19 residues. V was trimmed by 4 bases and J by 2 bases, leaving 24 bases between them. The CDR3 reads CATSDSRPRRILTTDTQYF. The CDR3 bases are TGTGCCACCAGTGACTCCCGACCCCGACGGATTCTAACCACAGATACGCAGTATTTT.

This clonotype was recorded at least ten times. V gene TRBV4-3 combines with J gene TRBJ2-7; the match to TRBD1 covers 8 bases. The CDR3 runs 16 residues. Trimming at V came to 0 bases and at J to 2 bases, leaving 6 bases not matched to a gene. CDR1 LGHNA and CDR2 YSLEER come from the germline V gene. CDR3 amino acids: CASSQDWSGGPYEQYF. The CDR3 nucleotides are TGCGCCAGCAGCCAAGATTGGTCAGGGGGCCCCTACGAGCAGTACTTC.

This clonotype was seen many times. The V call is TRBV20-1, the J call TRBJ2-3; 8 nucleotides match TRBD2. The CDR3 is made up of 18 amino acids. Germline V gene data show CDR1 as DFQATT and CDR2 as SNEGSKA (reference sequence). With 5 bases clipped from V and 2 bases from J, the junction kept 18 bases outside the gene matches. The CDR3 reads CSADPGAGGRGITDTQYF. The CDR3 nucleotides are TGCAGTGCTGATCCCGGGGCGGGAGGTCGGGGAATCACAGATACGCAGTATTTT.

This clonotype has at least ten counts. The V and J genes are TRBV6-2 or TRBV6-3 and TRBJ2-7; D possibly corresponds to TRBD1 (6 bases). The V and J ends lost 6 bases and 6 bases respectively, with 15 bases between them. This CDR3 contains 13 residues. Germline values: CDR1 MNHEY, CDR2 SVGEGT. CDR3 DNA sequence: TGTGCCAGCAGCCCGCGAGGGGGTGGCGAGCAGTACGTC. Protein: CASSPRGGGEQYV.

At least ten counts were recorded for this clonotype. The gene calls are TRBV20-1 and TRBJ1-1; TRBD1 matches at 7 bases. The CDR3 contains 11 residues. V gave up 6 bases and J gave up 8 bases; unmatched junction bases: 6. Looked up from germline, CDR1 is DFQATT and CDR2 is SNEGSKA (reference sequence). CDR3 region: CSAPDRLEAFF. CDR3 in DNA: TGCAGTGCGCCGGACAGGTTAGAAGCTTTCTTT.

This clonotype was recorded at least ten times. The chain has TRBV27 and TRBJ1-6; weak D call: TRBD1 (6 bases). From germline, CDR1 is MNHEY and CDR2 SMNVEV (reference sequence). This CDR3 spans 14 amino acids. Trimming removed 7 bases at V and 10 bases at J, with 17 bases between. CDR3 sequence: CASNLEGGSSPLHF. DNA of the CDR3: TGTGCCAGCAATCTAGAAGGGGGTAGCTCACCCCTCCACTTT.

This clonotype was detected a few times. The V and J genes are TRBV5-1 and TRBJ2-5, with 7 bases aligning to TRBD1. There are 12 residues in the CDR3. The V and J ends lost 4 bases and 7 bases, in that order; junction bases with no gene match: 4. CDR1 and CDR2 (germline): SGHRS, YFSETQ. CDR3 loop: CASSDRDATQYF. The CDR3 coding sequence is TGCGCCAGCAGCGACAGGGACGCGACCCAGTACTTC.

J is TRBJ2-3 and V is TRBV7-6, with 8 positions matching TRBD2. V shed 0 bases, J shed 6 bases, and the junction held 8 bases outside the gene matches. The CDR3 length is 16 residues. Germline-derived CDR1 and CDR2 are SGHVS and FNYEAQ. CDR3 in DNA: TGTGCCAGCAGCTTAGCGCTACCGGGGGGGCGGGATACGCAGTATTTT. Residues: CASSLALPGGRDTQYF.

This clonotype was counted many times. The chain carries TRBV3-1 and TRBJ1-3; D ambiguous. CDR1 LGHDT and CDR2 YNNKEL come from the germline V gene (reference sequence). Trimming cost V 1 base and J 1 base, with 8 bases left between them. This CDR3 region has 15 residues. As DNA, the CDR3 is TGTGCCAGCAGCCAAGGTTCCGGGTCTGGAAACACCATATATTTT. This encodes CASSQGSGSGNTIYF.

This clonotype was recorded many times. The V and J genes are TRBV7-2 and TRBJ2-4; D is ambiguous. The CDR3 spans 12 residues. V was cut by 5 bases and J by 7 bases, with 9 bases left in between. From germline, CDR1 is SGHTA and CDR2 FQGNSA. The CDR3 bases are TGTGCCAGCAGCCCGCCCTCGAACATTCAGTACTTC. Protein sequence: CASSPPSNIQYF.

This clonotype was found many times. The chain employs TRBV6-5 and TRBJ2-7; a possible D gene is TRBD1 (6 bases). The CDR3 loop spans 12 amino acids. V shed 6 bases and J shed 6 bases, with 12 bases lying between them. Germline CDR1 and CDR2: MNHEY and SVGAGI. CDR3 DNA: TGTGCCAGCAGCCCCGACAGGCGCGAGCAGTACTTC. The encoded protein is CASSPDRREQYF.

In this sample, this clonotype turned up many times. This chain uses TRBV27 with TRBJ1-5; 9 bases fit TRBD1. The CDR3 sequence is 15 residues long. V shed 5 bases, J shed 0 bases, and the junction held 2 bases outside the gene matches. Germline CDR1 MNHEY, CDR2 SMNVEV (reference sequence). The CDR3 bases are TGTGCCAGCAGTCGACAGGGGGATAGCAATCAGCCCCAGCATTTT. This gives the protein CASSRQGDSNQPQHF.

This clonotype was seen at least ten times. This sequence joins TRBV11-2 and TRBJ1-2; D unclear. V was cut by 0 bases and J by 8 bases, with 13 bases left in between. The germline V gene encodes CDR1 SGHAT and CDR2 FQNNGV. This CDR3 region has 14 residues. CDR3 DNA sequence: TGTGCCAGCAGCTTAGATCCCCCCTACGGGGGCTACACCTTC. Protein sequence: CASSLDPPYGGYTF. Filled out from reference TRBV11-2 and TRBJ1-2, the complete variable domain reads EAGVAQSPRYKIIEKRQSVAFWCNPISGHATLYWYQQILGQGPKLLIQFQNNGVVDDSQLPKDRFSAERLKGVDSTLKIQPAKLEDSAVYLCASSLDPPYGGYTFGSGTRLTVV.

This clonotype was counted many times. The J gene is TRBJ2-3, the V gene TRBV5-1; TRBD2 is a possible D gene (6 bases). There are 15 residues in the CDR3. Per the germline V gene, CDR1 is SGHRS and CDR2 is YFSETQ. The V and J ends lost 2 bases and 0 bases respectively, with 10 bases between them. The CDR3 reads CASSFTGTSTDTQYF. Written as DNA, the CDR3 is TGCGCCAGCAGCTTCACCGGGACTAGCACAGATACGCAGTATTTT.

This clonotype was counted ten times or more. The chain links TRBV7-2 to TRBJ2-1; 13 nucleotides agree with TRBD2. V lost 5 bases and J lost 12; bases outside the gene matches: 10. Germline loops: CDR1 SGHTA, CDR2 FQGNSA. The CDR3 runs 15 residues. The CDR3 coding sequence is TGTGCCAGCAGCACCCGACTAGCGGGGGGTGGTGGGCAGTTCTTC. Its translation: CASSTRLAGGGGQFF. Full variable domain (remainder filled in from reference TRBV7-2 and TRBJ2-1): GAGVSQSPSNKVTEKGKDVELRCDPISGHTALYWYRQSLGQGLEFLIYFQGNSAPDKSGLPSDRFSAERTGGSVSTLTIQRTQQEDSAVYLCASSTRLAGGGGQFFGPGTRLTVL.

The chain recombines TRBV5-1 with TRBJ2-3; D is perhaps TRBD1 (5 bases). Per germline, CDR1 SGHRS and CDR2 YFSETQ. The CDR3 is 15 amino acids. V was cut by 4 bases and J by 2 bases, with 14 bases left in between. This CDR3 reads CASSPRWGHTDTQYF. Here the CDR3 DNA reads TGCGCCAGCAGCCCCAGGTGGGGCCACACAGATACGCAGTATTTT.